The 27 T cell receptor beta chains presented below share a single source sample, sequenced in a study of T cells after yellow fever vaccination. TCRdb reprocessed the 5' RACE reads with MiXCR, giving one entry per CDR3 protein. The sample consists of roughly 520,000 distinct CDR3 sequences, 21% of them appearing once. Sequenced here: PBMCs, sampled less than 25 days after the first yellow fever vaccination. The receptors come from a man younger than 30 who received the YFV17D yellow fever vaccine.

There are a few counts of this clonotype. The chain joins TRBV7-2 to TRBJ2-3; unclear D gene. The CDR3 totals 12 residues. Germline CDR1 is SGHTA and CDR2 is FQGNSA. V was shortened by 8 bases and J by 2 bases, with 8 bases between the two germline ends. CDR3 sequence reads: CASLANTDTQYF. The CDR3 bases are TGTGCCAGCCTGGCCAACACAGATACGCAGTATTTT.

The chain is built from TRBV5-1 and TRBJ1-6; possibly TRBD1 for D (6 bases). The germline V and J ends were trimmed by 0 bases and 8 bases, with 12 bases remaining between them. The CDR3 is 15 amino acids. Germline-derived CDR1 and CDR2 are SGHRS and YFSETQ. The CDR3 protein is CASSLAQGSDSPLHF. The CDR3 nucleotides are TGCGCCAGCAGCTTGGCACAGGGTAGCGATTCACCCCTCCACTTT.

This clonotype was detected only a few times. The V and J genes are TRBV5-1 and TRBJ2-1; 8 nucleotides match TRBD2. The CDR3 covers 13 residues. With V trimmed by 1 base and J by 7 bases, 1 base remained unmatched. Germline V gives CDR1 SGHRS, CDR2 YFSETQ. CDR3 region: CASSLRGGNEQFF. In DNA, the CDR3 is TGCGCCAGCAGCTTGCGGGGGGGAAATGAGCAGTTCTTC.

This clonotype was seen a few times. The rearrangement uses TRBV10-3 and TRBJ2-5, with TRBD2 matching over 8 bases. The CDR3 is 17 amino acids. Germline V gene sequence: CDR1 ENHRY, CDR2 SYGVKD. The J segment lost 0 bases and the V segment lost 6 bases, leaving 12 bases of the junction unmatched. CDR3 bases: TGTGCCATCAGGGAGGGCACTAGCGGTCCGAACCAAGAGACCCAGTACTTC. Its translation is CAIREGTSGPNQETQYF.

This clonotype was detected only a few times. In DNA, the CDR3 is TGCAGCGTCTGGGGTGCCAGAGACAATGAGCAGTTCTTC. Translated: CSVWGARDNEQFF. The chain combines TRBV29-1 with TRBJ2-1, with D hard to call. The germline V and J ends were trimmed by 6 bases and 5 bases, with 14 bases remaining between them. Germline V gives CDR1 SQVTM, CDR2 ANQGSEA. This CDR3 contains 13 residues.

This clonotype was observed at least ten times. The V and J genes are TRBV14 and TRBJ2-1, with TRBD1 identical over 9 bases. The ends lost 3 bases at V and 14 bases at J; junction bases unmatched: 14. The germline CDR1 and CDR2 sequences are SGHDN and FVKESK. This CDR3 has 15 amino acids. This CDR3 is CASSHRDREGGYEFF. The CDR3 coding sequence is TGTGCCAGCAGCCACCGGGACAGGGAAGGAGGGTATGAGTTCTTC.

V and J are TRBV23-1 and TRBJ1-2; 7 bases are shared with TRBD1. TRBV23-1 is recorded as an ORF, its role being uncertain. The CDR3 contains 13 residues. Trimming at V came to 10 bases and at J to 4 bases, leaving 9 bases not matched to a gene. CDR3 amino acids: CAKSRDSFYGYTF. CDR3 in DNA: TGCGCCAAGTCCCGGGACAGTTTCTATGGCTACACCTTC.

In this sample, this clonotype turned up many times. The rearrangement joins TRBV12-3 or TRBV12-4 to TRBJ2-5; no clear D gene. The CDR3 consists of 13 residues. V was shortened by 4 bases and J by 7 bases, with 13 bases between the two germline ends. The DNA for the CDR3 is TGTGCCAGCAGTTCTGCCGGGTATGGGACCCAGTACTTC. Protein sequence: CASSSAGYGTQYF.

This sequence joins TRBV10-3 and TRBJ2-1, with 7 bases that match TRBD1. This CDR3 contains 12 residues. V shed 6 bases and J 6 bases; nucleotides not matched to a gene: 2. Germline V gene data show CDR1 as ENHRY and CDR2 as SYGVKD. The DNA for the CDR3 is TGTGCCATCAGGGGACAGTTCAATGAGCAGTTCTTC. It is translated as CAIRGQFNEQFF.

This clonotype was observed a few times. The chain carries TRBV6-6 and TRBJ2-5, with D possibly called TRBD1 or TRBD2 (6 bases each). Between the trimmed V and J ends, which lost 7 bases and 5 bases, there was a span of 14 bases. The CDR3 loop spans 13 amino acids. Germline CDR1 and CDR2: MNHNY and SVGAGI (reference sequence). CDR3 coding DNA: TGTGCCAGCACCCACGGGGGCCTGGAGACCCAGTACTTC. It specifies CASTHGGLETQYF.

The V call is TRBV12-3 or TRBV12-4, the J call TRBJ2-1; perhaps TRBD2 as D (6 bases). The CDR3 has 14 amino acids. Trimming cost V 3 bases and J 8 bases, with 14 bases left between them. The CDR3 DNA is TGTGCCAGCAGTTTGTCGGGGGAGTACGATGAGCAGTTCTTC. Protein: CASSLSGEYDEQFF.

V gene TRBV5-8 combines with J gene TRBJ2-7, with unresolved D. Germline V CDR1 and CDR2: SGHTS, YDEGEE. V was trimmed by 0 bases and J by 4 bases, leaving 11 bases between them. The CDR3 loop spans 14 amino acids. CDR3 sequence: CASSLGWVGYEQYV. The CDR3 region has the DNA TGTGCCAGCAGCTTGGGTTGGGTGGGGTACGAGCAGTACGTC.

This clonotype has just a few counts. The chain recombines TRBV7-8 with TRBJ1-1; D may be TRBD1 (5 bases). The germline CDR1 and CDR2 sequences are SGHVS and FQNEAQ. The CDR3 loop spans 15 amino acids. Trimming removed 2 bases from V and 11 bases from J, with 21 bases in between. CDR3 region: CASSLLDGRGVGAFF. CDR3 nucleotide sequence: TGTGCCAGCAGCTTACTTGATGGGCGGGGCGTGGGGGCTTTCTTT. The entire variable domain, with the rest obtained from reference TRBV7-8 and TRBJ1-1, is as follows: GAGVSQSPRYKVAKRGQDVALRCDPISGHVSLFWYQQALGQGPEFLTYFQNEAQLDKSGLPSDRFFAERPEGSVSTLKIQRTQQEDSAVYLCASSLLDGRGVGAFFGQGTRLTVV.

This clonotype was counted between two and nine times. The chain combines TRBV12-3 or TRBV12-4 with TRBJ1-2; unclear D gene. Trimming took off 2 bases at V and 7 bases at J, with 11 bases between the two ends. The CDR3 extends over 13 amino acids. The CDR3 nucleotides read TGTGCCAGCAGTTTACCGACCACTACTGGCTACACCTTC. As protein: CASSLPTTTGYTF.

This clonotype was seen more than once but under ten times. The chain employs TRBV7-3 and TRBJ2-3; unclear D gene. V was clipped by 5 bases and J by 6 bases, with 9 bases between them. CDR3 length equals 12 residues. Germline V gene data show CDR1 as SGHTA and CDR2 as FQGTGA. CDR3 coding DNA: TGTGCCAGCAGCGTACCGGGCGATACGCAGTATTTT. Encoded protein: CASSVPGDTQYF. Supplemented by reference TRBV7-3 and TRBJ2-3, the full variable domain reads GAGVSQTPSNKVTEKGKYVELRCDPISGHTALYWYRQSLGQGPEFLIYFQGTGAADDSGLPNDRFFAVRPEGSVSTLKIQRTERGDSAVYLCASSVPGDTQYFGPGTRLTVL.

This clonotype was recorded a few times. V is TRBV7-2 and J is TRBJ1-1, with D unresolved. The CDR3 spans 13 residues. Germline V gives CDR1 SGHTA, CDR2 FQGNSA. With 1 base removed from V and 5 bases from J, the gap between germline ends came to 8 bases. The chain's CDR3 is CASSLVFGTEAFF. In DNA, the CDR3 is TGTGCCAGCAGCTTAGTGTTCGGAACTGAAGCTTTCTTT.

The chain joins TRBV6-1 to TRBJ2-7; D uncertain. This CDR3 spans 13 amino acids. Trimming took 8 bases from V and 1 from J, leaving 12 bases between them. CDR1 is MNHNS and CDR2 is SASEGT in the germline V gene. The CDR3 sequence: CASQRAVSYEQYF. In nucleotides, the CDR3 is TGTGCCAGCCAACGGGCAGTGTCCTACGAGCAGTACTTC.

This clonotype was seen a handful of times. V usage is TRBV6-9 and J usage is TRBJ2-7; a weak D match, TRBD1 (5 bases). Germline values: CDR1 MNHGY, CDR2 SVAAGI. With 4 bases removed from V and 1 base from J, the gap between germline ends came to 14 bases. The CDR3 runs to 15 residues. In nucleotides, the CDR3 is TGTGCCAGCAGTTGGGGCCAGACAAAATCCTACGAGCAGTACGTC. It specifies CASSWGQTKSYEQYV.

The chain links TRBV7-8 to TRBJ2-1; no definite D call. The CDR3 has 14 residues. Germline assignment: CDR1 SGHVS and CDR2 FQNEAQ. The V end lost 5 bases, the J end lost 3 bases, and 11 bases lay between the germline ends. CDR3 bases: TGTGCCAGCAGCCCCCAGACCTACTACAATGAGCAGTTCTTC. It yields the protein CASSPQTYYNEQFF.

The chain recombines TRBV6-5 with TRBJ2-3; D remains ambiguous. V lost 1 base and J lost 6, with 14 bases in between. CDR1 and CDR2 from the germline V gene are MNHEY and SVGAGI. The CDR3 runs to 15 residues. CDR3 sequence (DNA): TGTGCCAGCAGTTACTTCTTGGGGTACGAGGATACGCAGTATTTT. Amino acid sequence: CASSYFLGYEDTQYF.

The CDR3 sequence is CASSHTPNGPTNEKLFF. CDR3 coding DNA: TGCGCCAGCAGCCACACGCCCAACGGACCAACTAATGAAAAACTGTTTTTT. The chain employs TRBV4-1 and TRBJ1-4, with D unresolved. V was clipped by 3 bases and J by 0 bases, with 14 bases between them. Germline V gives CDR1 MGHRA, CDR2 YSYEKL. This CDR3 has 17 residues.

This clonotype has a handful of counts. Its ends do not fully match the called genes, so a read error is possible. The chain has TRBV7-9 and TRBJ2-1; D is unresolved. Germline V gene sequence: CDR1 SEHNR, CDR2 FQNEAQ (reference sequence). The CDR3 length is 11 residues. The CDR3 coding sequence is TGTGCCAGCAGCCCGTGGGCGGCCTTGATCTTC. This gives the protein CASSPWAALIF.

The chain has TRBV24-1 and TRBJ2-2; 7 nucleotides match TRBD1. The J segment lost 5 bases and the V segment lost 9 bases, leaving 8 bases of the junction unmatched. CDR1 and CDR2 from the germline V gene are KGHDR and SFDVKD. The CDR3 covers 14 residues. In DNA, the CDR3 is TGTGCCACCTCTCCGGGACAGTCTACCGGGGAGCTGTTTTTT. Its translation: CATSPGQSTGELFF.

This clonotype came up a few times. The gene calls are TRBV5-4 and TRBJ1-5; D gene uncertain. Germline V lookup: CDR1 SGHNT, CDR2 YYREEE (reference sequence). V dropped 3 bases and J dropped 5 bases, with 15 bases sitting between them. The CDR3 spans 15 residues. CDR3 bases: TGTGCCAGCAGCTCAAAGGAAGATCCTTATCAGCCCCAGCATTTT. It is translated as CASSSKEDPYQPQHF. The variable domain in full, completed from reference TRBV5-4 and TRBJ1-5, reads ETGVTQSPTHLIKTRGQQVTLRCSSQSGHNTVSWYQQALGQGPQFIFQYYREEENGRGNFPPRFSGLQFPNYSSELNVNALELDDSALYLCASSSKEDPYQPQHFGDGTRLSIL.

Here the CDR3 DNA reads TGCGCCAGCAGCAGGTCGACAGGGGGGAACTATGGCTACACCTTC. Translation gives CASSRSTGGNYGYTF. The gene calls are TRBV5-1 and TRBJ1-2, with TRBD1 matching over 9 bases. The CDR3 is made up of 15 amino acids. Germline CDR1 reads SGHRS; CDR2 reads YFSETQ. V lost 4 bases to trimming and J lost 2 bases; unmatched junction nucleotides: 6.

This clonotype appeared a few times. This sequence joins TRBV9 and TRBJ1-1; D perhaps matches TRBD1 (5 bases). Trimming took 0 bases from V and 3 from J, leaving 9 bases between them. The CDR3 consists of 14 residues. Per germline, CDR1 SGDLS and CDR2 YYNGEE. The CDR3 nucleotides read TGTGCCAGCAGCGTAGAGCGGGGGGACACTGAAGCTTTCTTT. Its translation is CASSVERGDTEAFF.

The chain combines TRBV4-1 with TRBJ2-3, with 7 positions matching TRBD2. With V trimmed by 8 bases and J by 5 bases, 4 bases remained unmatched. The CDR3 has 12 amino acids. CDR1 is MGHRA, CDR2 YSYEKL, per germline. CDR3: CASRDYGDTQYF. The CDR3 DNA reads TGCGCCAGCCGGGACTACGGAGATACGCAGTATTTT.